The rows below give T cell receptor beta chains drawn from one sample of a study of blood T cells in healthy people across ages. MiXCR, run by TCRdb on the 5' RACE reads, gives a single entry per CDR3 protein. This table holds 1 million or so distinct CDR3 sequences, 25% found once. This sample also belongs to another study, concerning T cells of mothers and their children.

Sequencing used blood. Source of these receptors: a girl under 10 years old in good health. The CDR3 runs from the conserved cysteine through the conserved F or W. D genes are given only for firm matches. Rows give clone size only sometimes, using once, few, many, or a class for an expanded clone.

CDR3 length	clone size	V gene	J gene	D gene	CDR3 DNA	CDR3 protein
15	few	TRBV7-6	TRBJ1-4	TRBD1	TGTGCCAGCAGCCCTTTGGGACAGTTCAATGAAAAACTGTTTTTT	CASSPLGQFNEKLFF
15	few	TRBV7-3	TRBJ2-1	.	TGTGCCAGCAGCTTATTGGTGAGCTCCTACAATGAGCAGTTCTTC	CASSLLVSSYNEQFF
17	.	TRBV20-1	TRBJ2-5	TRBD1	TGCAGTGCTAGAGATCTGGATCGGACAGGGGGCTGGGAGACCCAGTACTTC	CSARDLDRTGGWETQYF
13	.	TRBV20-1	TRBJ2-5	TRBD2	TGCAGTGCTTCCGGACTAGATCAAGAGACCCAGTACTTC	CSASGLDQETQYF
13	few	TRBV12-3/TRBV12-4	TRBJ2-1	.	TGTGCCAGCAGACTCCGGGACTCCAATGAGCAGTTCTTC	CASRLRDSNEQFF
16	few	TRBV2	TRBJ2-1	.	TGTGCCAGCAGTGAAGAGGGACGGAGGGTCCACAATGAGCAGTTCTTC	CASSEEGRRVHNEQFF
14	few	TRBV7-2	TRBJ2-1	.	TGTGCCAGCAGCTTAAGACTACTGGACAATGAGCAGTTCTTC	CASSLRLLDNEQFF
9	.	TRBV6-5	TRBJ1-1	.	TGTGCCAGCCGGTGGGAAGCTTTCTTT	CASRWEAFF
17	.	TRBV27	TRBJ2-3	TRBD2	TGTGCCAGCAGTTGGACTAGCGGAAGAAGGGGCACAGATACGCAGTATTTT	CASSWTSGRRGTDTQYF
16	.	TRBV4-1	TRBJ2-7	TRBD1	TGCGCCAGCAGCCAGATGTCGGGACAGGGGCTGTACGAGCAGTACTTC	CASSQMSGQGLYEQYF
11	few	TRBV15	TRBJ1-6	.	TGTGCCACCAGTTTCGGTGGAGGACTCCACTTT	CATSFGGGLHF
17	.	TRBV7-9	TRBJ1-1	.	TGTGCCAGCAGCCCAATGGGCCAGGGGCCCCTGAACACTGAAGCTTTCTTT	CASSPMGQGPLNTEAFF
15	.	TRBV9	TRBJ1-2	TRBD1	TGTGCCAGCAACGGACAGGGAGGCCATAACTATGGCTACACCTTC	CASNGQGGHNYGYTF
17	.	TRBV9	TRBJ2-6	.	TGTGCCAGCAGCGGAGACAGGTCCTTGGCGGGGGCCAACGTCCTGACTTTC	CASSGDRSLAGANVLTF
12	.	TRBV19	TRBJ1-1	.	TGTGCCAGTAGCCGCAGACCGACTGAAGCTTTCTTT	CASSRRPTEAFF
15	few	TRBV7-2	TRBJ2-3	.	TGTGCCAGCAGGCCCATCATGGGACCGCCGAACGCGCAGTATTTT	CASRPIMGPPNAQYF
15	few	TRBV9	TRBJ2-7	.	TGTGCCAGCAGCGCCTTTGGAAGCTTCTCCTACGAGCAGTACTTC	CASSAFGSFSYEQYF
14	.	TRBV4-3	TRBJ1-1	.	TGCGCCAGCAGCCAAGAAGGGAGGAACACTGAAGCTTTCTTT	CASSQEGRNTEAFF